This T cell receptor beta chain was found in a study of prognosis after radiotherapy for stage I lung cancer (dated by TCRdb to the early 2020s). For context, the study as a whole: Between April 2018 and early 2019, some 20 patients with stage I NSCLC were enrolled in Nanjing, China. This study profiled peripheral blood TCR beta repertoires from stage I NSCLC patients before and after stereotactic body radiotherapy and linked the repertoires to distant failure. All patients were regarded as medically inoperable, because of comorbidities in more than ten patients and refusal of surgery in six or seven patients. SBRT was delivered in 3 to 5 fractions with a biologically effective dose of at least 100 Gy, and image-guided IMRT or VMAT was used for delivery. After SBRT, distant metastases developed in four of the 19 patients at a median of approximately seven months, while the remaining 15 patients had no significant progression. Roughly 12 patients had adenocarcinoma and six or seven had squamous cell carcinoma as the tumor histology. The study sequenced some 38 blood samples from approximately 20 patients, one before and one after SBRT per patient. Ages in the cohort of 10 to 15 men and more than 5 women ranged from about 50 to 85 years, with a median of 74. The study included approximately 14 patients with newly diagnosed primary stage I lung tumors and roughly 5 with oligometastatic NSCLC after surgical resection of the primary tumor. SBRT was not combined with any concurrent therapy in any patient.

All patients had node-negative disease on CT and PET/CT, and none had a history of other malignancies or had previously received chemotherapy or radiotherapy. Around 6 milliliters of peripheral venous blood were drawn into EDTA tubes at each of two time points. Ficoll-Paque Plus density-gradient centrifugation was used to isolate PBMCs. Samples were stored at -80°C immediately after collection until analysis. This clonotype was detected many times. Its antigen is currently not known. No clone much larger than this one lies a single base away; base qualities are absent. The germline V end is reduced by 3 bases and the J end by 3 bases; junction bases left unmatched: 13. The germline V gene yields LGHNA for CDR1 and YSLEER for CDR2. Its CDR3 holds 17 amino acids, cysteine through phenylalanine. Of all the DNA, just the CDR3 is kept, 51 bases in frame from base 1. Two rounds of multiplex PCR on genomic DNA were used to amplify the TCR beta CDR3 region. In the first round of PCR, primers specific to each TRBV and TRBJ gene were used, and the primer sequences are filed in Chinese patent CN105087789A. Universal primers were used in the second PCR round. The Roche High Pure PCR Template Preparation Kit was used to extract genomic DNA from frozen PBMCs. An Illumina HiSeq 3000 was used to sequence the libraries paired-end with 151 bp reads. On the study's bioinformatics: Raw reads lacking the multiplex PCR primer sequences were removed with CutAdapt. PEAR was used to merge high-quality paired reads into contigs. MiXCR assigned TRB V, D and J gene segments to each contig by aligning to reference sequences. To remove sequencing errors, CDR3 sequences were clustered according to base quality and sequence similarity. Diversity was measured as Shannon entropy normalized by the natural log of productive TCR sequence number. One minus Shannon entropy divided by the natural log of the number of unique clonotypes was used as the definition of clonality. Using the Youden index from ROC curves, the researchers picked the repertoire-metric cut-offs for progression-free survival, and all analyses were carried out in R 3.5.3. TCRdb reworked the public reads: Q25 trimming with fastp, MiXCR clone assembly, productive beta chains retained. Identical CDR3 protein sequences are pooled into one entry, listed with their most common genes and DNA. None of the V and J calls come from the authors' own analysis; TCRdb made them. This sample comprises 20,000 to 30,000 distinct CDR3 sequences, 35% to 50% of them detected only once. The leading ten clones occupy around 33% of the sample.

Paper-wide results and their limitations: Unique TCR clone counts fell after SBRT (median about 9,600 before versus roughly 7,200 after; Wilcoxon paired P=0.011). Differences by metastasis status were reportedly seen in TRBV and TRBJ usage frequencies, involving two V genes at baseline and, after SBRT, 8 or 9 V genes and two J genes. The study was limited by its small cohort and short follow-up, and the findings require independent validation. All reported P values were unadjusted for multiple comparisons. Post-SBRT Shannon entropy and its change from baseline were lower in patients who developed distant metastases; baseline Shannon entropy was not associated with metastases. Tumor specificity of expanded TCR clones was not determined.

The sample was PBMCs, taken before or after stereotactic body radiation therapy (not recorded which). The receptor chain draws on TRBV4-3 and TRBJ2-7, and 8 bases in between align with TRBD2. The sequence derives from a donor at least 50 years old with non-small cell lung cancer. The nucleotide sequence is given as TGCGCCAGCAGCCAGGGGATCGGGATGACTAGCGACTACGAGCAGTACTTC. Its coded protein is CASSQGIGMTSDYEQYF.